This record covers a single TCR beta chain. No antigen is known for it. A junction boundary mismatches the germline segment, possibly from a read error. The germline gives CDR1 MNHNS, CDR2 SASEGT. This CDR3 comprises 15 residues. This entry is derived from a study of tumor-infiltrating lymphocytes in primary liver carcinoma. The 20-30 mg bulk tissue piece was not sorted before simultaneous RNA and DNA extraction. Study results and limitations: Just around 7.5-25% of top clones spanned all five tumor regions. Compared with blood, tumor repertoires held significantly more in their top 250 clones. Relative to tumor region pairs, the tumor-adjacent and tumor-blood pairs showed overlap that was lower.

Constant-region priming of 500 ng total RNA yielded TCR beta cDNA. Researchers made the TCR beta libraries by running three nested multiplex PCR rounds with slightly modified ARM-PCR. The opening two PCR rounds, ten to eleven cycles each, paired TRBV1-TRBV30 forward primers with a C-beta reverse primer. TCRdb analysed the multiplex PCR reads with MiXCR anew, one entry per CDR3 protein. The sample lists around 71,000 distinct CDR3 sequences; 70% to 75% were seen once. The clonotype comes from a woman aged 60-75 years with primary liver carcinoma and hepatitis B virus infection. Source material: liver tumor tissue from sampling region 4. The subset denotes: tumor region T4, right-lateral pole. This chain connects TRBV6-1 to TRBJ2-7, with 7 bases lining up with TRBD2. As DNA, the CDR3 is TGTGCTAGCAGTGAAGCTTGCGGGAGCTCCAACGAGCAGTACTTC. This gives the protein CASSEACGSSNEQYF.